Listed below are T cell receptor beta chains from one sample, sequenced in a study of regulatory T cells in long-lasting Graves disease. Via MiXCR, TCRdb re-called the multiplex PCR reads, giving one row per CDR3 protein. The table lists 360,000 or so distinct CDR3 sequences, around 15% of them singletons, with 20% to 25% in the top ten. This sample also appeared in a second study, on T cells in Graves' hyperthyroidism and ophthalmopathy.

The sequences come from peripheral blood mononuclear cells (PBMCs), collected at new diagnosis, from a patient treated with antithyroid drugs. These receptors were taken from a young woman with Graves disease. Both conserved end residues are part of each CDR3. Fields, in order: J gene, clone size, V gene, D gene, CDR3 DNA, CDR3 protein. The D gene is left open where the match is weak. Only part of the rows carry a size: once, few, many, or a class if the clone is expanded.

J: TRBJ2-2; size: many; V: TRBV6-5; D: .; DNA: TGTGCCAGCAGTTGGGTGGCCGGGGAGCTGTTTTTT; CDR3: CASSWVAGELFF
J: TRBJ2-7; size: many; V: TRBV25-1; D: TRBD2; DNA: TGTGCCAGCAGTGATACCACGGACTATAGCGGGGGGGCAACCTACGAGCAGTACTTC; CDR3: CASSDTTDYSGGATYEQYF
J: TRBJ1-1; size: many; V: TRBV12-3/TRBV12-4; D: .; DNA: TGTGCCAGCAGCTCACAGTACACTGAAGCTTTCTTT; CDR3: CASSSQYTEAFF
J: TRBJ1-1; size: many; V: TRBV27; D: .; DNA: TGTGCCAGCAGTTTTATTACCTCGGCAGGAAAGCCTGCTGAAGCTTTCTTT; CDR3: CASSFITSAGKPAEAFF
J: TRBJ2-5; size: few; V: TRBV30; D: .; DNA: TGTGCCTGGAAGCCCCCCGGCTGGGAAGAGACCCAGTACTTC; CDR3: CAWKPPGWEETQYF
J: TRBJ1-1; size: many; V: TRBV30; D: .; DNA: TGTGCCTACGCGACAGGAGTACGCACTGAAGCTTTCTTT; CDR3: CAYATGVRTEAFF
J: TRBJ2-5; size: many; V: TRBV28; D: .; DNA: TGTGCCAGCAGTTCCCAGACCCAGTACTTC; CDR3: CASSSQTQYF
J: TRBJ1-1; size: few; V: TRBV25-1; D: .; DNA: TGTGCCAGCATCGACAGAGTTCAAGGAGAAGCTTTCTTT; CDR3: CASIDRVQGEAFF
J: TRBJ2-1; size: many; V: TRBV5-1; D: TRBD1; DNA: TGCGCCAGCAGCTTGCGGACAGGACCCAATGAGCAGTTCTTC; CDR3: CASSLRTGPNEQFF
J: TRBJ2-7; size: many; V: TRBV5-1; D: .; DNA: TGCGCCAGCAGCTTGGACAGGGTAGGTTTGGACGAGCAGTACTTC; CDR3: CASSLDRVGLDEQYF
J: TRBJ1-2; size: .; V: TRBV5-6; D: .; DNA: TGTGCCAGCAGCCCCGGGACGGGACCTAACTATGGCTACACCTTC; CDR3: CASSPGTGPNYGYTF
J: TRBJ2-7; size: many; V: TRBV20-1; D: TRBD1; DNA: TGCAGTGCCAACGACAGGGGGTTCGACGAGCAGTACTTC; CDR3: CSANDRGFDEQYF
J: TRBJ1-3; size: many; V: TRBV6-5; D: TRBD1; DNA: TGTGCCAGCAGTTACTTAACAGGGGTGGGAAACACCATATATTTT; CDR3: CASSYLTGVGNTIYF
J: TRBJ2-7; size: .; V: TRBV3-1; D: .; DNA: TGTGCCAGCAGCCAAGCGAGGGGAAGGATGGGAGTGGCGTACTTC; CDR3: CASSQARGRMGVAYF
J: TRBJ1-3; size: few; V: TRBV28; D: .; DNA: TGTGCCAGCAGTTTGCGTAGGGTCGGAAACACCATATATTTT; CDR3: CASSLRRVGNTIYF
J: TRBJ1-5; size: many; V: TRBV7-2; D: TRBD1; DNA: TGTGCCAGCAGCTACAGACAGGGAGGCAATCAGCCCCAGCATTTT; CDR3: CASSYRQGGNQPQHF
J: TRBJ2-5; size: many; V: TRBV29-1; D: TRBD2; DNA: TGCAGCGCCTTGCCCGGGACTAGCGGAGAGACCCAGTACTTC; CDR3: CSALPGTSGETQYF
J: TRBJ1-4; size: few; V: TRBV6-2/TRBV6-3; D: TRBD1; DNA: TGTGCCAGCAGTTCCGGACAGGCTGCAACTAATGAAAAACTGTTTTTT; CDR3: CASSSGQAATNEKLFF
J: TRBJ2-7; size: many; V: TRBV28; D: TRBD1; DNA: TGTGCCAGCAGGCCCCCGGGACAGGGCTACGAGCAGTACTTC; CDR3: CASRPPGQGYEQYF
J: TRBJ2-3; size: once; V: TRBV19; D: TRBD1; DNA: TGTGCCACCCTTCCCGTAGGGGGCGATACGCAGTATTTT; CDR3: CATLPVGGDTQYF
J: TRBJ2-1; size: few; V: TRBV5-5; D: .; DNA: TGTGCCAGCAGCCGACGGATCCCGCTTCCCGATGAGCAGTTCTTC; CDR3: CASSRRIPLPDEQFF
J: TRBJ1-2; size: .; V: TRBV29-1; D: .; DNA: TGCAGCTTTAGGTGGGGAGATGGCTACACCTTC; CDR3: CSFRWGDGYTF